This T cell receptor (beta chain) stems from a study of glioma-infiltrating T cells. Study at large: Sequencing aimed for roughly 4.5- to 11-fold coverage of about a million peripheral T cells.

Broader study findings: Above-expected tissue-blood divergence occurred in all gliomas, most in low-grade ones.

A few counts support this clonotype. The antigen is undetermined. Trimming at V came to 4 bases and at J to 6 bases, leaving 12 bases not matched to a gene. The CDR3 is 18 amino acids. TCR alpha and beta CDR3 regions were amplified from RNA using iRepertoire nested multiplex PCR. Via MiXCR, TCRdb re-called the multiplex PCR reads, giving one row per CDR3 protein. The table has more than 300,000 distinct CDR3 sequences, 35% to 45% seen once. What was sequenced was glioma tissue, nonneoplastic brain tissue, or PBMCs (not recorded which). The chain is built from TRBV12-3 or TRBV12-4 and TRBJ2-3; TRBD2 matches 14 bases. The TCR sequence derives from a human donor with low-grade glioma or glioblastoma, undergoing nonglioma brain surgery, or in good health (not recorded which). Here the CDR3 reads CASSYRLAGGSIEDTQYF. CDR3 sequence (DNA): TGTGCCAGCAGTTACAGACTAGCGGGAGGGTCCATTGAGGATACGCAGTATTTT.